Detailed here is one T cell receptor beta chain. The source of the sample is a study of CD8+ T cells in alopecia areata. Background on the study: Treated patients were dosed with oral tofacitinib, taking 5 to 10 mg twice daily.

cDNA reverse transcribed from extracted RNA served as the sequencing template. Libraries were prepared by immunoSEQ multiplex PCR; TCRdb keeps only in-frame clonotypes and omits some of them. The sample gives about 91,000 clones, roughly two fifths of which show up once; under 0.9% is in the top ten. Sampling of alopecia areata patients yielded lesional scalp punch biopsies as well as peripheral blood. The authors sorted CD4+ and CD8+ T cells from PBMCs. The origin of this receptor is a human donor with alopecia areata. Sequencing was carried out using CD4+ T cells sorted from blood.

The CDR3 spells CSVTNTGELFF. DNA of the CDR3: TGCAGCGTAACTAACACCGGGGAGCTGTTTTTT. The chain carries TRBV29-1 and TRBJ2-2; D not resolved. This CDR3 is 11 amino acids long. With 6 bases removed from V and 2 bases from J, the gap between germline ends came to 4 bases. The V gene's germline CDR1 is SQVTM and CDR2 ANQGSEA.